The clone carrying this T cell receptor beta chain was detected many times. No antigen is known for it. The J segment lost 1 base and the V segment lost 4 bases, leaving 7 bases of the junction unmatched. Germline values: CDR1 SGHRS, CDR2 YFSETQ. The CDR3 loop spans 18 amino acids. MiXCR was run by TCRdb on the 5' RACE reads, yielding one entry per CDR3 protein. The data show 150,000 to 200,000 distinct CDR3 sequences, with roughly 11% seen just once and 3.8% held by the top ten. This entry comes from a study of T-cell memory formation after mild COVID-19. Study outcomes and limitations: There were some responding clones in pre-infection memory, which suggested that cross-reactive memory had joined. Shrinking CD4+ clones resided mostly in CM and EM, and CD8+ ones in EMRA.

This chain joins TRBV5-1 and TRBJ2-1; 14 bases are a match to TRBD2. Sequenced material: PBMCs or a T cell subset sorted from them (not recorded which). This TCR came from a man aged 18 to 35 who had mild COVID-19 (a few samples of this study predate the infection). Cell type and time point are not known. The CDR3 region is CASSPGTSGGLSYNEQFF. The CDR3 region has the DNA TGCGCCAGCAGCCCGGGGACTAGCGGGGGCCTTTCCTACAATGAGCAGTTCTTC.